This T cell receptor (beta chain) was observed in a study of response to subunit inactivated influenza vaccine (dated by TCRdb to 2016 to 2019). About the study as a whole: The study used deep quantitative T cell receptor repertoire profiling to track responses to a trivalent subunit inactivated influenza vaccine. Study-wide conclusions, independent of this receptor: According to the authors, only a limited number of new T cells may be recruited by each seasonal influenza vaccination.

Libraries were prepared through RT-PCR. Sequencing took place on an Illumina HiSeq 2500. In-frame beta chains were kept once TCRdb had trimmed the public reads at Q25 with fastp and called clones with MiXCR. For every CDR3 protein sequence, its rows merge into one entry that carries the most common genes and DNA. This sample is represented by around 530,000 distinct CDR3 sequences; approximately 17% of them were singletons. Of the sample, about 3% is held by the ten largest clones. This clonotype was observed a handful of times. No antigen is known for it. No base qualities exist here, and no much larger clone lies one base off it. The germline V gene encodes CDR1 MDHEN and CDR2 SYDVKM. The CDR3 runs 16 residues from the cysteine to the phenylalanine. Left in the record is the CDR3 DNA by itself, 48 bases read in frame from the first base. Trimming takes 6 bases off V and 8 bases off J; junction bases not matched to a gene: 8.

The chain joins TRBV28 to TRBJ2-1, and 15 bases in between align with TRBD2. This sample comprised CD4+ T cells sorted from PBMCs, obtained roughly 24 months after vaccination. This receptor was obtained from a man between 50 and 75 years old who received an inactivated influenza vaccine. Donor details come from another sample of the same person, matched by shared clones. The CDR3 reads as follows: CASSLSGLAGGDEQFF. The sequence in DNA is TGTGCCAGCAGCCTATCGGGACTAGCGGGAGGAGATGAGCAGTTCTTC.